One and the same sample provided the 21 T cell receptor beta chains below, sequenced in a study of cytomegalovirus exposure and HLA in healthy donors. Primers included in the PCR were 60 Vbeta and 13 Jbeta primers. Here immunoSEQ multiplex PCR was the method, and the copy in TCRdb shows in-frame clones only, minus some. The table records around 110,000 clones, 81% of them present only once. The source material was PBMCs. The receptors were gathered from a woman aged 30 to 39 in good health and CMV-seronegative.

V gene TRBV5-1 combines with J gene TRBJ2-1; no reliable D call. Germline V gives CDR1 SGHRS, CDR2 YFSETQ. Trimming cost V 2 bases and J 3 bases, with 6 bases left between them. The length of the CDR3 is 13 residues. In DNA form, the CDR3 reads TGCGCCAGCAGCTTTGGAGACTACAATGAGCAGTTCTTC. As protein: CASSFGDYNEQFF.

The chain links TRBV5-1 to TRBJ2-7; 8 bases fit TRBD2. The CDR3 spans 14 residues. Germline assignment: CDR1 SGHRS and CDR2 YFSETQ. V shed 4 bases, J shed 0 bases, and the junction held 3 bases outside the gene matches. The CDR3 DNA sequence: TGCGCCAGCAGCGCCGGGACTAGCTCCTACGAGCAGTACTTC. This gives the protein CASSAGTSSYEQYF.

The table lists this clone with a few counts. The chain combines TRBV30 with TRBJ2-2; D is perhaps TRBD2 (6 bases). This CDR3 spans 14 amino acids. The ends were cut back, 3 bases at V and 5 bases at J, with 13 bases in the middle. The germline CDR1 and CDR2 sequences are GTSNPN and SVGIG (reference sequence). The CDR3 DNA sequence: TGTGCCTGGAGATCCATGGGGGGTACCGGGGAGCTGTTTTTT. This encodes CAWRSMGGTGELFF.

There are a few counts of this clone. The same CDR3 also results from other DNA sequences found in this sample. The chain joins TRBV28 to TRBJ2-1, with TRBD1 identical over 9 bases. The V and J ends lost 4 bases and 10 bases, in that order; junction bases with no gene match: 17. The CDR3 runs to 17 residues. Germline V CDR1 and CDR2: MDHEN, SYDVKM. The CDR3 reads CASSSSSTGQGPGEQFF. The CDR3 DNA reads as TGTGCCAGCAGTTCCTCCTCCACGGGACAGGGACCGGGGGAGCAGTTCTTC.

The sample holds a few counts of this clone. The chain has TRBV10-3 and TRBJ2-1; TRBD2 aligns across 7 bases. V shed 11 bases and J 8 bases; nucleotides not matched to a gene: 9. The CDR3 is made up of 12 amino acids. Germline lookup yields CDR1 ENHRY and CDR2 SYGVKD. The CDR3 region is CAAGESSYEQFF. CDR3 DNA: TGTGCCGCGGGGGAGTCCTCGTATGAGCAGTTCTTC.

CDR3 in amino acids: CASSEALQGGIGSKNIQYF. CDR3 DNA sequence: TGTGCCAGCAGTGAAGCGCTTCAAGGAGGGATTGGGTCCAAAAACATTCAGTACTTC. V and J are TRBV6-1 and TRBJ2-4; a weak D match, TRBD2 (6 bases). V gave up 0 bases and J gave up 2 bases, with 20 bases separating them. The CDR3 contains 19 residues. The V gene's germline CDR1 is MNHNS and CDR2 SASEGT.

This clone has just one count. J is TRBJ2-2 and V is TRBV11-2, with TRBD1 matching 9 bases. This CDR3 is built from 17 residues. Germline CDR1 SGHAT, CDR2 FQNNGV. The junction had 13 bases not matched to a gene; V was cut back by 6 bases and J by 5 bases. Here the CDR3 reads CASSSVGGQGWTGELFF. CDR3 nucleotides: TGTGCCAGCAGTTCAGTAGGCGGACAGGGGTGGACCGGGGAGCTGTTTTTT.

This chain links TRBV27 with TRBJ1-5; 10 positions agree with TRBD1. The CDR3 totals 16 residues. The ends lost 6 bases at V and 3 bases at J; junction bases unmatched: 8. CDR1 is MNHEY and CDR2 is SMNVEV in the germline V gene (reference sequence). The CDR3 DNA follows: TGTGCCAGCAGCAAGAGACAGGGGGCAGTCAATCAGCCCCAGCATTTT. Amino acids: CASSKRQGAVNQPQHF.

V usage is TRBV9 and J usage is TRBJ2-5, with a possible D match to TRBD1 (6 bases). The V end was cut by 4 bases, the J end by 2 bases, with 12 bases between. The CDR3 runs to 14 residues. CDR1 is SGDLS, CDR2 YYNGEE, per germline. In nucleotides, the CDR3 is TGTGCCAGCAGCTCCCGGACAGCGCAAGAGACCCAGTACTTC. It yields the protein CASSSRTAQETQYF.

V usage is TRBV29-1 and J usage is TRBJ2-7; D is perhaps TRBD2 (6 bases). This CDR3 is built from 12 residues. Looked up from germline, CDR1 is SQVTM and CDR2 is ANQGSEA. Trimming took 3 bases from V and 7 from J, leaving 13 bases between them. The CDR3: CSVDAGNGEQYF. The CDR3 DNA reads TGCAGCGTTGATGCGGGGAACGGGGAGCAGTACTTC.

V gene TRBV7-2 combines with J gene TRBJ2-7; TRBD1 aligns across 9 bases. V shed 1 base and J 0 bases; nucleotides not matched to a gene: 4. The CDR3 runs to 16 residues. CDR1 and CDR2 from the germline V gene are SGHTA and FQGNSA. This chain's CDR3 is CASSLDRGLNSYEQYF. The CDR3 region has the DNA TGTGCCAGCAGCTTAGACAGGGGGCTGAACTCCTACGAGCAGTACTTC.

The rearrangement uses TRBV4-3 and TRBJ2-7; TRBD2 might be the D (6 bases). Trimming took 3 bases from V and 3 from J, leaving 15 bases between them. CDR1 is LGHNA, CDR2 YSLEER, per germline. CDR3 length equals 15 residues. The CDR3 loop reads CASSQGLGLGYEQYF. CDR3 nucleotide sequence: TGCGCCAGCAGCCAGGGACTGGGTCTTGGCTACGAGCAGTACTTC.

The V gene is TRBV19, the J gene TRBJ2-2; 10 nucleotides line up with TRBD2. The J segment lost 8 bases and the V segment lost 3 bases, leaving 3 bases of the junction unmatched. CDR1 and CDR2 from the germline V gene are LNHDA and SQIVND (reference sequence). The CDR3 spans 14 residues. This CDR3 is CASSIGLAAGELFF. The CDR3 DNA is TGTGCCAGTAGTATCGGACTAGCGGCAGGGGAGCTGTTTTTT.

The V gene is TRBV19, the J gene TRBJ2-1; 8 bases match TRBD2. V shed 1 base and J 7 bases; nucleotides not matched to a gene: 6. The CDR3 loop spans 15 amino acids. Germline CDR1 is LNHDA and CDR2 is SQIVND (reference sequence). CDR3 nucleotide sequence: TGTGCCAGTAGTATAGTTAGCGGGGTTGGGAATGAGCAGTTCTTC. Its translation is CASSIVSGVGNEQFF.

The V gene is TRBV7-9, the J gene TRBJ2-1; the match to TRBD2 covers 9 bases. The CDR3 is 17 amino acids. From germline, CDR1 is SEHNR and CDR2 FQNEAQ (reference sequence). With V trimmed by 1 base and J by 2 bases, 6 bases remained unmatched. The CDR3 loop reads CASSLGVSSGTYNEQFF. Here the CDR3 DNA reads TGTGCCAGCAGCTTAGGAGTATCTAGCGGGACCTACAATGAGCAGTTCTTC.

This sequence joins TRBV6-6 and TRBJ2-1, with D tentatively TRBD2 (6 bases). Per germline, CDR1 MNHNY and CDR2 SVGAGI (reference sequence). The CDR3 consists of 13 residues. The V gene lost 6 bases and the J gene lost 5 bases, with 11 bases spanning the gap. DNA of the CDR3: TGTGCCAGCAGCGGTAGCGGACACAATGAGCAGTTCTTC. Translating it yields CASSGSGHNEQFF.

The rearrangement joins TRBV7-9 to TRBJ2-1; TRBD2 aligns across 11 bases. Losses at the gene ends were 4 bases for V and 3 bases for J; bases not matched to a gene: 2. This CDR3 is built from 15 residues. The germline gives CDR1 SEHNR, CDR2 FQNEAQ (reference sequence). CDR3 sequence (DNA): TGTGCCAGCAGCTGGCTAGCGGGAGGCTACAATGAGCAGTTCTTC. Residues: CASSWLAGGYNEQFF. Using reference TRBV7-9 and TRBJ2-1 for the parts outside the CDR3, the full variable domain is DTGVSQNPRHKITKRGQNVTFRCDPISEHNRLYWYRQTLGQGPEFLTYFQNEAQLEKSRLLSDRFSAERPKGSFSTLEIQRTEQGDSAMYLCASSWLAGGYNEQFFGPGTRLTVL.

The chain is built from TRBV19 and TRBJ2-1; possible D gene TRBD2, 5 bases. V was clipped by 1 base and J by 7 bases, with 5 bases between them. CDR1 is LNHDA and CDR2 is SQIVND in the germline V gene (reference sequence). The CDR3 loop spans 12 amino acids. Here the CDR3 reads CASSIGGNEQFF. As DNA, the CDR3 is TGTGCCAGTAGTATAGGAGGGAATGAGCAGTTCTTC.

This clone came up once. The chain recombines TRBV9 with TRBJ2-3, with D hard to call. The length of the CDR3 is 9 residues. Trimming stripped 8 bases from V and 8 bases from J, with 6 bases between. CDR1 is SGDLS, CDR2 YYNGEE, per germline. CDR3 sequence reads: CASSSTQYF. The CDR3 bases are TGTGCCAGTTCTAGTACGCAGTATTTT.

This clone was observed a few times. The chain is built from TRBV18 and TRBJ1-1; 11 bases map to TRBD1. The trim removed 6 bases at V and 5 bases at J, leaving 5 bases unmatched. CDR1 KGHSH and CDR2 LQKENI come from the germline V gene. There are 14 residues in the CDR3. The CDR3 region has the DNA TGTGCCAGCTCCCCGGGACAGGGGGAGACTGAAGCTTTCTTT. Translated, it gives CASSPGQGETEAFF.

This chain joins TRBV7-6 and TRBJ2-3; perhaps TRBD2 as D (6 bases). This CDR3 region has 15 residues. The V end lost 1 base, the J end lost 4 bases, and 12 bases lay between the germline ends. Germline CDR1 and CDR2: SGHVS and FNYEAQ. For the CDR3, the DNA is TGTGCCAGCAGCTTAGAAGCTAGCGAAGCAGATACGCAGTATTTT. Its protein product is CASSLEASEADTQYF.